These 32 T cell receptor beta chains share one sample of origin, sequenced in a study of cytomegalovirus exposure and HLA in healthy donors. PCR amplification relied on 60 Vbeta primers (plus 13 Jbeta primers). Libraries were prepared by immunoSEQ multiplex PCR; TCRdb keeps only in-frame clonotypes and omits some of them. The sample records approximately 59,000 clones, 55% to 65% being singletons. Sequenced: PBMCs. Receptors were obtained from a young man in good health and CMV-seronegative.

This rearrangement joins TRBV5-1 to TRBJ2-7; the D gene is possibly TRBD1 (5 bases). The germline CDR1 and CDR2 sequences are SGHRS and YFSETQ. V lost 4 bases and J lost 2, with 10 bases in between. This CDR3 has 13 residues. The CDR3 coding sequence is TGCGCCAGCAGCCCAGACAGAACCTACGAGCAGTACTTC. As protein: CASSPDRTYEQYF.

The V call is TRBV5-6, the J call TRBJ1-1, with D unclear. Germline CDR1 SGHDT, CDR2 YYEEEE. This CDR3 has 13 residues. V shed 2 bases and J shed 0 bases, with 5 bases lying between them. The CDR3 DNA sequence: TGTGCCAGCAGCTTACAGATGAACACTGAAGCTTTCTTT. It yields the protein CASSLQMNTEAFF.

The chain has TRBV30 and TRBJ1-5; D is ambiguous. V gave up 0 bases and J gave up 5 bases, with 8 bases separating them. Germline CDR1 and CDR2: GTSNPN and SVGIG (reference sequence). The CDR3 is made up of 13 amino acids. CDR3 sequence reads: CAWSVRGHQPQHF. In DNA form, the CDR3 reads TGTGCCTGGAGTGTCCGGGGTCATCAGCCCCAGCATTTT.

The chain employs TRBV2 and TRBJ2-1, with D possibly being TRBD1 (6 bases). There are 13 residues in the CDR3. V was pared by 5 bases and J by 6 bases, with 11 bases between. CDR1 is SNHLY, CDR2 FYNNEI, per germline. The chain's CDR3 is CASSKDRTNEQFF. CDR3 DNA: TGTGCCAGCAGTAAAGACAGGACCAATGAGCAGTTCTTC.

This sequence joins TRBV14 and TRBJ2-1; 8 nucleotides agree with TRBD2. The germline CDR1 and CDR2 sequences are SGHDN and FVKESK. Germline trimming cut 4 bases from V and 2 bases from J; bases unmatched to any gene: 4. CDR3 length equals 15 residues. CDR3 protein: CASSLYSGAYNEQFF. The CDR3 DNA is TGTGCCAGCAGCCTATATAGCGGGGCCTACAATGAGCAGTTCTTC.

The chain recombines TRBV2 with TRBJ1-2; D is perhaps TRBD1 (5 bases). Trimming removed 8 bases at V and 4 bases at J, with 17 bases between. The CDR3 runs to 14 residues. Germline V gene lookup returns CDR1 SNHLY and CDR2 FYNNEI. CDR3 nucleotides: TGTGCCAGCGGAGAGGCCAGGGCCATCTATGGCTACACCTTC. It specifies CASGEARAIYGYTF. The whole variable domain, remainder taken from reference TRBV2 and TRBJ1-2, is EPEVTQTPSHQVTQMGQEVILRCVPISNHLYFYWYRQILGQKVEFLVSFYNNEISEKSEIFDDQFSVERPDGSNFTLKIRSTKLEDSAMYFCASGEARAIYGYTFGSGTRLTVV.

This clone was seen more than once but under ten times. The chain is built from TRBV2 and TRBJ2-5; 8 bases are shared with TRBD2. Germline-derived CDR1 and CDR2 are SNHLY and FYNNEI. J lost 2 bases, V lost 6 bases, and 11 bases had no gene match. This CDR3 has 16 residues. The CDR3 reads CASRPGGVRTQETQYF. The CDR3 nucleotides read TGTGCCAGCAGGCCGGGGGGGGTCCGGACACAAGAGACCCAGTACTTC.

CDR3 sequence: CASSYSNTNYGYTF. The CDR3 nucleotides are TGTGCCAGCAGTTACAGCAATACTAACTATGGCTACACCTTC. The chain uses TRBV6-5 and TRBJ1-2; the D is unclear. This CDR3 comprises 14 residues. Trimming took 2 bases from V and 0 from J, leaving 7 bases between them. Germline lookup yields CDR1 MNHEY and CDR2 SVGAGI.

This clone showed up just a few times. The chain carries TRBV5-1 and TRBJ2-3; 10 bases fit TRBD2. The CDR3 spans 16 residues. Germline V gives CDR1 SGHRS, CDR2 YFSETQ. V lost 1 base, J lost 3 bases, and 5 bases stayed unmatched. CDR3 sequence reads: CASSLKSGGATDTQYF. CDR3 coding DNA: TGCGCCAGCAGCTTGAAAAGCGGGGGGGCGACAGATACGCAGTATTTT.

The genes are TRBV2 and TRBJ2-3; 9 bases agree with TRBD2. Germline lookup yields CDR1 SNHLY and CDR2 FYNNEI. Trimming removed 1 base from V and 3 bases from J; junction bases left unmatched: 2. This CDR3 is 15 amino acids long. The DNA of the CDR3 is TGTGCCAGCAGTGAAGTTGCGGGGGGGACAGATACGCAGTATTTT. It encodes CASSEVAGGTDTQYF.

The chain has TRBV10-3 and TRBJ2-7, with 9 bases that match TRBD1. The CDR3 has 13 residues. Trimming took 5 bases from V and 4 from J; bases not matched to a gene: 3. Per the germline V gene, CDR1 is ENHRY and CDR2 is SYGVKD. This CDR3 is CAISPDRGYEQYF. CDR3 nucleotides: TGTGCCATCAGTCCGGACAGGGGATACGAGCAGTACTTC.

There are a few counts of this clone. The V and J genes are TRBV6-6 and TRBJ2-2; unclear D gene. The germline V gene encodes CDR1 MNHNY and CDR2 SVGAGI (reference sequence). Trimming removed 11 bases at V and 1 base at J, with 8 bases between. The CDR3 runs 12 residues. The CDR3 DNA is TGTGCCTGTGAGAAGAACACCGGGGAGCTGTTTTTT. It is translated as CACEKNTGELFF.

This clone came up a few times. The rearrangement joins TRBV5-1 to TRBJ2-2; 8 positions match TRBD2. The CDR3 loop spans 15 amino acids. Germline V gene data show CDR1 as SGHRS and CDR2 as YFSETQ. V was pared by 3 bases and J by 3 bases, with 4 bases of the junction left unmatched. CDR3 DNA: TGCGCCAGCAGCTCGACTAGCGCGTACACCGGGGAGCTGTTTTTT. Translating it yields CASSSTSAYTGELFF.

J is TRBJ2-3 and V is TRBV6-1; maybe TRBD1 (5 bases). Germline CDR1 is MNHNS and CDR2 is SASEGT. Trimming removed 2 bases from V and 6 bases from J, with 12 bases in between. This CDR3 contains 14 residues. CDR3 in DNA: TGTGCCAGCAGTGAACGTGGGGCCTTGGATACGCAGTATTTT. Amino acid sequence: CASSERGALDTQYF.

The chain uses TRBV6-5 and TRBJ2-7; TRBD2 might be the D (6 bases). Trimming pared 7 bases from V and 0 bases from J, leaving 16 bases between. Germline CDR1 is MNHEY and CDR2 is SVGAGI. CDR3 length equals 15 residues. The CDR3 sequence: CASKRGATSSYEQYF. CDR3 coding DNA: TGTGCCAGCAAGCGCGGGGCAACGAGCTCCTACGAGCAGTACTTC.

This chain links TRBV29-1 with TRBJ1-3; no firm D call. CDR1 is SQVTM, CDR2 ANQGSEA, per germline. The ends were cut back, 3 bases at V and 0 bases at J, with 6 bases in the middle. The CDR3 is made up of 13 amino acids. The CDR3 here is CSVDSPSGNTIYF. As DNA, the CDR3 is TGCAGCGTTGATAGCCCCTCTGGAAACACCATATATTTT.

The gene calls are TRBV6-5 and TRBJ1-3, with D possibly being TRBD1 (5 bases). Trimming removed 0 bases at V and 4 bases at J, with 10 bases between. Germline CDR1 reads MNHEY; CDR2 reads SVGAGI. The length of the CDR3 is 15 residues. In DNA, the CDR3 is TGTGCCAGCAGTTACTCGAACCAGGGCGGAAACACCATATATTTT. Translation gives CASSYSNQGGNTIYF.

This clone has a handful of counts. The CDR3 nucleotides are TGTGCCAGCAGTGAATCGTTCAGAGAGCAGTACTTC. Protein product: CASSESFREQYF. The chain joins TRBV25-1 to TRBJ2-7; D unclear. The V and J ends lost 1 base and 7 bases respectively, with 8 bases between them. The CDR3 has 12 residues. From germline, CDR1 is MGHDK and CDR2 SYGVNS.

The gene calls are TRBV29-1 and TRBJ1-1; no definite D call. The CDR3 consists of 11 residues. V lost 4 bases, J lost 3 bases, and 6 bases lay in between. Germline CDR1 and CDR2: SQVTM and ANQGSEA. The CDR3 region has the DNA TGCAGCGTTGTGGCCTACACTGAAGCTTTCTTT. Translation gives CSVVAYTEAFF.

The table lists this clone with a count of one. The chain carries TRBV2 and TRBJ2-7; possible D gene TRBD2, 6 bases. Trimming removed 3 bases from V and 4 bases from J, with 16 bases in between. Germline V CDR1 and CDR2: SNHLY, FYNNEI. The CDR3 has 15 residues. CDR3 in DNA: TGTGCCAGCAGTGAGGTGATGGAGGGGTGGTACGAGCAGTACTTC. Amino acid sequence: CASSEVMEGWYEQYF.

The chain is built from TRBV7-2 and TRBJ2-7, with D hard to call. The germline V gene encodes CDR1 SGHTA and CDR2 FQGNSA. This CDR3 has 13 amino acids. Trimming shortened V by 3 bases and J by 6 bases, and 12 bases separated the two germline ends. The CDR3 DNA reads TGTGCCAGCAGCTTTCTCAGTTCCACCGAGCAGTACTTC. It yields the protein CASSFLSSTEQYF.

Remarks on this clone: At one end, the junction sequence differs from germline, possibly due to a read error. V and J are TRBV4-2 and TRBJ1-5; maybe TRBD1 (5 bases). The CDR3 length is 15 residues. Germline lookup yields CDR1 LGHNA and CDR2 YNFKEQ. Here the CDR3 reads CASSLGGEVHQPQHF. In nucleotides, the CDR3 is TGTGCCAGCAGCCTTGGGGGGGAGGTCCATCAACCCCAGCATTTT.

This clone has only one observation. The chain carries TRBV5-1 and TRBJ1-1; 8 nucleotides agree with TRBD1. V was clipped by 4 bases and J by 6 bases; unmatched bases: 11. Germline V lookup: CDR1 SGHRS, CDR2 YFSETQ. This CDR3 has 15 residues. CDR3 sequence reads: CASSSNSQGVAEAFF. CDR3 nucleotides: TGCGCCAGCAGCAGCAACTCACAGGGGGTCGCTGAAGCTTTCTTT.

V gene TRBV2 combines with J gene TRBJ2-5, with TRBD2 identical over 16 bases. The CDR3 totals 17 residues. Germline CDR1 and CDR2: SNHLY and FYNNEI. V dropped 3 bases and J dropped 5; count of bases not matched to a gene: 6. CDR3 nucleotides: TGTGCCAGCAGTGACGGGACTAGCGGGGGGGCACATGAGACCCAGTACTTC. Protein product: CASSDGTSGGAHETQYF.

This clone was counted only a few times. CDR3 sequence (DNA): TGTGCCAGCAGCCCCCTGACGGGGTATAGCAATCAGCCCCAGCATTTT. Its protein product is CASSPLTGYSNQPQHF. V and J are TRBV7-2 and TRBJ1-5; D unresolved. The ends were cut back, 5 bases at V and 0 bases at J, with 14 bases in the middle. The germline gives CDR1 SGHTA, CDR2 FQGNSA. This CDR3 contains 16 residues.

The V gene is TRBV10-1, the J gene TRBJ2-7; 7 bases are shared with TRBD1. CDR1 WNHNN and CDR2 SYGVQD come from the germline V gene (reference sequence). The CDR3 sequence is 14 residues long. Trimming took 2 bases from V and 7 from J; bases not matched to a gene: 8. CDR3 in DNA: TGCGCCAGCAGTGAGACAGGGGTGAGGGCGGAGCAGTACTTC. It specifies CASSETGVRAEQYF.

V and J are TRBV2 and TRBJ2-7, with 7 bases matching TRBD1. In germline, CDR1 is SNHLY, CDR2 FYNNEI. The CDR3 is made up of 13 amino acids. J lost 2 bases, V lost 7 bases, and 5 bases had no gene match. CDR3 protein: CASNRDSPYEQYF. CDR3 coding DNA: TGTGCCAGCAACCGGGACAGCCCCTACGAGCAGTACTTC.

The CDR3 loop reads CASSSPRTGQSNYGYTF. CDR3 coding DNA: TGTGCCAGCAGCTCCCCCCGGACCGGACAGTCTAACTATGGCTACACCTTC. The genes are TRBV7-9 and TRBJ1-2; D is perhaps TRBD1 (6 bases). With 4 bases removed from V and 0 bases from J, the gap between germline ends came to 18 bases. This CDR3 spans 17 amino acids. Germline V gene sequence: CDR1 SEHNR, CDR2 FQNEAQ (reference sequence).

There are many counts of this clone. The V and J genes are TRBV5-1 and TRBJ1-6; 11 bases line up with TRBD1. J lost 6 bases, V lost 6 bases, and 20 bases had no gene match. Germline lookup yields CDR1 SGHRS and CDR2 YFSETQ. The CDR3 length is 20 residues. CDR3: CASKASFSGTGGRGNSPLHF. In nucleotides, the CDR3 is TGCGCCAGCAAAGCGTCATTCTCCGGGACAGGGGGTCGAGGTAATTCACCCCTCCACTTT.

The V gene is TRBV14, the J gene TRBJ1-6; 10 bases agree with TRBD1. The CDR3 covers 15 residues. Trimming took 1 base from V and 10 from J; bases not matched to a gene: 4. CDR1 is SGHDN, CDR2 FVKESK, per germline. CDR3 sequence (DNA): TGTGCCAGCAGCCAAGTGACAGGGGGCCGATCACCCCTCCACTTT. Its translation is CASSQVTGGRSPLHF.

CDR3 coding DNA: TGCAGCGTTGAGAGCCCCAGGGACAGGGGCAACAATGAGCAGTTCTTC. It codes for CSVESPRDRGNNEQFF. This sequence joins TRBV29-1 and TRBJ2-1; 10 positions match TRBD1. The V segment lost 3 bases and the J segment 5 bases; nucleotides outside the gene matches: 10. This CDR3 has 16 residues. The V gene's germline CDR1 is SQVTM and CDR2 ANQGSEA.

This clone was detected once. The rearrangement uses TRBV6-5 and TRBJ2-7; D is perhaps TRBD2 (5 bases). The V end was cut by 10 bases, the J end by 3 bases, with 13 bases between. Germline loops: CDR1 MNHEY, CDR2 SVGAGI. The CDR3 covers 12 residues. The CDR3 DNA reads TGTGCCACCCAGGCGGGCCGCTACGAGCAGTACTTC. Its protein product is CATQAGRYEQYF.